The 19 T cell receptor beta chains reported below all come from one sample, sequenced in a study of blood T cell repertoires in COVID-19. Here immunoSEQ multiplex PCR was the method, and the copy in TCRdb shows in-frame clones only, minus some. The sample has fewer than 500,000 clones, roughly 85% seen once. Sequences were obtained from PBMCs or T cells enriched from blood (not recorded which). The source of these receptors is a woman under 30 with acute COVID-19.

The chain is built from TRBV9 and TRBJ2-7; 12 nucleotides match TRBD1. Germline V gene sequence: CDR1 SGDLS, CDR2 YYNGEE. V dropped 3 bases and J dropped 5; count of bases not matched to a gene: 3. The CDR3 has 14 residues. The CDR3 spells CASSDGTGGNEQYF. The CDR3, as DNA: TGTGCCAGCAGCGACGGGACAGGGGGCAACGAGCAGTACTTC.

The CDR3 region has the DNA TGTGCCAGCAGCTATAGCAGCGGGAGGCCGGGAGAGACCCAGTACTTC. Its translation is CASSYSSGRPGETQYF. This sequence joins TRBV7-2 and TRBJ2-5; 9 nucleotides agree with TRBD2. V was pared by 4 bases and J by 4 bases, with 10 bases of the junction left unmatched. CDR1 and CDR2 (germline): SGHTA, FQGNSA. The CDR3 loop spans 16 amino acids.

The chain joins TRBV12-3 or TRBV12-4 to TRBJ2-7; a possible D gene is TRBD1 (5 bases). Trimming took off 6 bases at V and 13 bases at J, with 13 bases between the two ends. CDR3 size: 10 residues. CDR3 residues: CASRSGKIYF. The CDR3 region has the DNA TGTGCCAGCAGGTCAGGGAAAATTTACTTC.

The CDR3 DNA reads TGTGCCAGCAGGGACGGGAGTAACTATGGCTACACCTTC. Encoded protein: CASRDGSNYGYTF. V gene TRBV6-6 combines with J gene TRBJ1-2; D is unresolved. The V gene's germline CDR1 is MNHNY and CDR2 SVGAGI (reference sequence). This CDR3 spans 13 amino acids. V was shortened by 6 bases and J by 1 base, with 9 bases between the two germline ends.

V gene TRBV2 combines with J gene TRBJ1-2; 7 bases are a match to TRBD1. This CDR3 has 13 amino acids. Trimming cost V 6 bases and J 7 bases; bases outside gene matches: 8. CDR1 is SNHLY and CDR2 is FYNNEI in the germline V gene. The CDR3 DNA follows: TGTGCCAGCAGGAGGGACAGCGGGCCTGGCTACACCTTC. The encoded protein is CASRRDSGPGYTF. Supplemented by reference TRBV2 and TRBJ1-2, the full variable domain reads EPEVTQTPSHQVTQMGQEVILRCVPISNHLYFYWYRQILGQKVEFLVSFYNNEISEKSEIFDDQFSVERPDGSNFTLKIRSTKLEDSAMYFCASRRDSGPGYTFGSGTRLTVV.

The CDR3 sequence: CASSPGTGPRGNTIYF. CDR3 in DNA: TGTGCCAGCAGCCCCGGGACAGGGCCCAGGGGAAACACCATATATTTT. This chain connects TRBV7-8 to TRBJ1-3, with 9 bases fitting TRBD1. Germline values: CDR1 SGHVS, CDR2 FQNEAQ. The CDR3 loop spans 16 amino acids. Unmatched junction bases numbered 9, after V lost 5 bases and J lost 4 bases.

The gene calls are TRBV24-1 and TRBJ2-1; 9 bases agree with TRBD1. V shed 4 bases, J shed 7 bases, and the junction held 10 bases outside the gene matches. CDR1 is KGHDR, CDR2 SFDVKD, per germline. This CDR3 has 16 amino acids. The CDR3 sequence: CATSDSPGTGRNEQFF. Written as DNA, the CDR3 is TGTGCCACCAGTGACTCTCCCGGGACAGGGCGGAATGAGCAGTTCTTC.

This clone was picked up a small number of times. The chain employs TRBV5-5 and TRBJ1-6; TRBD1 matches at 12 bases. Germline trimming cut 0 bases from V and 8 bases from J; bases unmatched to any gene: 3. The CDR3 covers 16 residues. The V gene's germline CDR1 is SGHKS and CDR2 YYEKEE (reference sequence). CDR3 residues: CASSLAGTGGYSPLHF. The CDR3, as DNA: TGTGCCAGCAGCTTGGCCGGGACAGGGGGCTATTCACCCCTCCACTTT.

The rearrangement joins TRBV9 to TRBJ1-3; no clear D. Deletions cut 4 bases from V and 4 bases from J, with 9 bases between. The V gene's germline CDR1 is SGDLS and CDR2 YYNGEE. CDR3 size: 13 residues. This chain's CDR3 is CASSPPGGNTIYF. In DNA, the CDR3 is TGTGCCAGCAGCCCCCCGGGGGGAAACACCATATATTTT. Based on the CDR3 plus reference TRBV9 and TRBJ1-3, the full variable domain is DSGVTQTPKHLITATGQRVTLRCSPRSGDLSVYWYQQSLDQGLQFLIQYYNGEERAKGNILERFSAQQFPDLHSELNLSSLELGDSALYFCASSPPGGNTIYFGEGSWLTVV.

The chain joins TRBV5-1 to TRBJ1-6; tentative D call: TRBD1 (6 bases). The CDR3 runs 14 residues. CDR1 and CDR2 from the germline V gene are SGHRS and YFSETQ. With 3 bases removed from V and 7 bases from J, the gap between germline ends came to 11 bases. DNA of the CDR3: TGCGCCAGCAGCTACACAGGGAACAATTCACCCCTCCACTTT. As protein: CASSYTGNNSPLHF.

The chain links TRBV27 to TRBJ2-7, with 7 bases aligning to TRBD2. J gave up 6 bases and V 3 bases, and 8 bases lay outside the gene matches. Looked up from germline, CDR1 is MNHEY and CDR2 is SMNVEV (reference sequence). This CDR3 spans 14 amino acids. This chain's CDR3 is CASSFLGTKSEQYF. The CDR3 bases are TGTGCCAGCAGTTTCTTGGGGACTAAGTCCGAGCAGTACTTC.

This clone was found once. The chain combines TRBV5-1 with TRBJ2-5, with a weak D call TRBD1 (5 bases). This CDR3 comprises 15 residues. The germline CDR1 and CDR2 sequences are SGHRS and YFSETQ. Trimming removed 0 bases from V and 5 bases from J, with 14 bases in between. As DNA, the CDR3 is TGCGCCAGCAGCTTGGAGGGGCAAATCCGGGAGACCCAGTACTTC. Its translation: CASSLEGQIRETQYF.

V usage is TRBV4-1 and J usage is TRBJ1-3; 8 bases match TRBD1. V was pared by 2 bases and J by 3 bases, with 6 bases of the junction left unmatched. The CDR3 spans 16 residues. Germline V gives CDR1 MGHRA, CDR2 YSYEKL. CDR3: CASSQLTGAVGNTIYF. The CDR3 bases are TGCGCCAGCAGCCAACTGACAGGGGCTGTTGGAAACACCATATATTTT.

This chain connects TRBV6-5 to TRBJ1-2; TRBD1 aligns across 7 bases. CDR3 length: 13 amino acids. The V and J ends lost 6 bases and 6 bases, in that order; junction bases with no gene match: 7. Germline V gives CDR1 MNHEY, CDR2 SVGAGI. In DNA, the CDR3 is TGTGCCAGCAGCAAAGGACAGGCCGATGGCTACACCTTC. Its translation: CASSKGQADGYTF.

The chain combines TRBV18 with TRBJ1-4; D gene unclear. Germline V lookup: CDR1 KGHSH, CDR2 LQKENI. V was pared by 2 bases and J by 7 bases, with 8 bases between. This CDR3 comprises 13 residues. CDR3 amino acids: CASSPVGGEKLFF. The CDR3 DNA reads TGTGCCAGCTCACCAGTCGGCGGTGAAAAACTGTTTTTT.

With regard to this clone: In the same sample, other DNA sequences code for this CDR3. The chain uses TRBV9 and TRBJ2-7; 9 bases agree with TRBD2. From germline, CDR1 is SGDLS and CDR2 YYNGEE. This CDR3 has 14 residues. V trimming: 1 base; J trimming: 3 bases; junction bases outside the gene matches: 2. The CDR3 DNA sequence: TGTGCCAGCAGCGTACGAGCGGGAGGCTACGAGCAGTACTTC. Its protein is CASSVRAGGYEQYF.

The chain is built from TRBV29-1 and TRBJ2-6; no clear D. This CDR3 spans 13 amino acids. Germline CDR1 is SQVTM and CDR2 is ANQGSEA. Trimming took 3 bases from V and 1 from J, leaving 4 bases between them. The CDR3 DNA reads TGCAGCGTTGAGGAGTCTGGGGCCAACGTCCTGACTTTC. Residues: CSVEESGANVLTF.

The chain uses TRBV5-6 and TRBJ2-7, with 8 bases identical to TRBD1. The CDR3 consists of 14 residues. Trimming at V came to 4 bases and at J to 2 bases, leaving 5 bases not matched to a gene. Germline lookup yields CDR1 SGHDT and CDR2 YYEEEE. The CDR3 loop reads CASSPGQGAYEQYF. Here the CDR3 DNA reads TGTGCCAGCAGCCCCGGACAGGGCGCCTACGAGCAGTACTTC.

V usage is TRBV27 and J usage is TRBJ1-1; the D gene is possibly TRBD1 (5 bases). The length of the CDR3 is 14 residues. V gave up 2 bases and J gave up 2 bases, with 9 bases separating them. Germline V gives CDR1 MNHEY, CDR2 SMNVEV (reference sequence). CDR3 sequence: CASSLRRGNTEAFF. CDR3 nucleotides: TGTGCCAGCAGTTTAAGGAGGGGAAACACTGAAGCTTTCTTT.